Presented here are 17 T cell receptor beta chains from one specimen sequenced in a study of blood T cell repertoires in COVID-19. Assay: immunoSEQ multiplex PCR; the TCRdb copy retains only in-frame clones and omits some. The data contain about 220,000 clones, approximately 86% of them singletons. Sequencing used PBMCs or T cells enriched from blood (not recorded which). The receptors come from a woman in her forties or fifties with acute COVID-19.

This clone was seen more than once but under ten times. The CDR3 reads CATSGASRTGEQFF. CDR3 coding DNA: TGTGCCACCAGTGGCGCTTCTCGAACGGGTGAGCAGTTCTTC. The chain combines TRBV24-1 with TRBJ2-1; D not certain. Trimming took off 5 bases at V and 9 bases at J, with 16 bases between the two ends. The CDR3 covers 14 residues. Germline CDR1 KGHDR, CDR2 SFDVKD.

This clone showed up just once. The chain has TRBV27 and TRBJ1-2; the D gene is possibly TRBD1 (5 bases). V lost 9 bases and J lost 4, with 21 bases in between. The CDR3 sequence is 15 residues long. CDR1 is MNHEY and CDR2 is SMNVEV in the germline V gene (reference sequence). The chain's CDR3 is CASRRGGQLSYGYTF. The CDR3, as DNA: TGTGCCAGTCGAAGGGGAGGCCAGTTGAGCTATGGCTACACCTTC.

V gene TRBV6-5 combines with J gene TRBJ1-5, with 7 bases lining up with TRBD1. V shed 5 bases, J shed 7 bases, and the junction held 11 bases outside the gene matches. The CDR3 loop spans 15 amino acids. The V gene's germline CDR1 is MNHEY and CDR2 SVGAGI. Written as DNA, the CDR3 is TGTGCCAGCAGTCAGGACAGGTCTAAAATCCAGCCCCAGCATTTT. It yields the protein CASSQDRSKIQPQHF.

The V call is TRBV19, the J call TRBJ2-7; TRBD1 is a possible D gene (7 bases). Germline V gives CDR1 LNHDA, CDR2 SQIVND (reference sequence). Between the trimmed V and J ends, which lost 5 bases and 3 bases, there was a span of 11 bases. CDR3 length: 13 residues. CDR3 residues: CASSWRDSYEQYF. The CDR3 DNA reads TGTGCCAGTAGTTGGCGGGACAGCTACGAGCAGTACTTC.

The chain uses TRBV19 and TRBJ1-1; TRBD1 matches at 9 bases. Trimming removed 7 bases from V and 5 bases from J; junction bases left unmatched: 8. The germline gives CDR1 LNHDA, CDR2 SQIVND (reference sequence). This CDR3 is 14 amino acids long. As DNA, the CDR3 is TGTGCCAGTATCGAACAGGGGGCTGGGACTGAAGCTTTCTTT. This codes for CASIEQGAGTEAFF.

J is TRBJ1-1 and V is TRBV10-3, with 7 positions matching TRBD1. J gave up 11 bases and V 7 bases, and 7 bases lay outside the gene matches. The CDR3 is made up of 11 amino acids. CDR1 ENHRY and CDR2 SYGVKD come from the germline V gene. The CDR3 loop is CAITEQGNAFF. For the CDR3, the DNA is TGTGCCATCACAGAACAGGGGAATGCTTTCTTT.

The chain is built from TRBV5-1 and TRBJ2-7; D gene unclear. This CDR3 has 14 residues. The V and J ends lost 3 bases and 0 bases respectively, with 10 bases between them. Germline CDR1 reads SGHRS; CDR2 reads YFSETQ. Here the CDR3 DNA reads TGCGCCAGCAGCTCGAGGTCGGACTCCTACGAGCAGTACTTC. Amino acid sequence: CASSSRSDSYEQYF.

CDR3 in DNA: TGTGCCAGCAGCCGAGACAGGGGACTAAACAATGAGCAGTTCTTC. Protein: CASSRDRGLNNEQFF. The chain couples TRBV5-8 to TRBJ2-1; possibly TRBD1 for D (8 bases). Germline V gene data show CDR1 as SGHTS and CDR2 as YDEGEE. The CDR3 totals 15 residues. Trimming removed 4 bases from V and 5 bases from J, with 16 bases in between.

This chain joins TRBV7-3 and TRBJ2-5; D perhaps matches TRBD2 (6 bases). The germline V and J ends were trimmed by 5 bases and 1 base, with 11 bases remaining between them. This CDR3 has 14 residues. The germline gives CDR1 SGHTA, CDR2 FQGTGA. The CDR3 nucleotides are TGTGCCAGCAGCATACCGGGACTCCAAGAGACCCAGTACTTC. This translates into CASSIPGLQETQYF.

This clone was seen only a few times. The chain combines TRBV12-3 or TRBV12-4 with TRBJ1-5; no clear D gene. The germline V and J ends were trimmed by 5 bases and 4 bases, with 9 bases remaining between them. CDR3 length: 13 amino acids. The CDR3 sequence is CASSPWANQPQHF. Here the CDR3 DNA reads TGTGCCAGCAGTCCGTGGGCAAATCAGCCCCAGCATTTT.

The rearrangement links TRBV28 to TRBJ1-5, with D tentatively TRBD1 (5 bases). Germline CDR1 MDHEN, CDR2 SYDVKM. The CDR3 length is 14 residues. The V end lost 7 bases, the J end lost 0 bases, and 10 bases lay between the germline ends. For the CDR3, the DNA is TGTGCCAGCACCCGGGGGGGTAGCAATCAGCCCCAGCATTTT. Protein product: CASTRGGSNQPQHF.

The chain employs TRBV24-1 and TRBJ1-5; no firm D call. In germline, CDR1 is KGHDR, CDR2 SFDVKD. There are 15 residues in the CDR3. Trimming took off 5 bases at V and 0 bases at J, with 10 bases between the two ends. In DNA, the CDR3 is TGTGCCACCAGTGCCGTGGACTCTAGCAATCAGCCCCAGCATTTT. Amino acid sequence: CATSAVDSSNQPQHF.

V gene TRBV4-2 combines with J gene TRBJ2-7; 15 bases map to TRBD2. Germline V gives CDR1 LGHNA, CDR2 YNFKEQ. The CDR3 has 16 amino acids. Losses at the gene ends were 4 bases for V and 3 bases for J; bases not matched to a gene: 4. CDR3 residues: CASSPGLAGGDYEQYF. The DNA of the CDR3 is TGTGCCAGCAGCCCGGGACTAGCGGGAGGTGACTACGAGCAGTACTTC.

J is TRBJ2-1 and V is TRBV5-4; D might be TRBD2 (5 bases). CDR1 and CDR2 (germline): SGHNT, YYREEE (reference sequence). The CDR3 extends over 12 amino acids. Deletions cut 4 bases from V and 7 bases from J, with 9 bases between. This chain's CDR3 is CASSPGVNEQFF. The CDR3 DNA follows: TGTGCCAGCAGCCCCGGGGTGAATGAGCAGTTCTTC.

The chain is built from TRBV29-1 and TRBJ2-2; 12 bases line up with TRBD2. The ends lost 4 bases at V and 4 bases at J; junction bases unmatched: 13. The CDR3 is 18 amino acids. Looked up from germline, CDR1 is SQVTM and CDR2 is ANQGSEA. CDR3 amino acids: CSVVLMLAGGPSTGELFF. CDR3 nucleotides: TGCAGCGTTGTTCTTATGCTAGCGGGAGGGCCTAGCACCGGGGAGCTGTTTTTT.

The chain links TRBV3-1 (or the pseudogene TRBV3-2) to TRBJ1-3; 7 bases match TRBD1. Trimming took 6 bases from V and 3 from J; bases not matched to a gene: 5. The CDR3 totals 14 residues. In germline, CDR1 is LGHDT, CDR2 YNNKEL (reference sequence). CDR3 protein: CASSQQGSGNTIYF. The CDR3 region has the DNA TGTGCCAGCAGTCAACAGGGGAGTGGAAACACCATATATTTT.

The chain employs TRBV27 and TRBJ2-3; TRBD2 matches at 10 bases. CDR3 length: 17 amino acids. The germline gives CDR1 MNHEY, CDR2 SMNVEV (reference sequence). Trimming at V came to 5 bases and at J to 2 bases, leaving 10 bases not matched to a gene. Here the CDR3 DNA reads TGTGCCAGCAGTCCCCCTCGGACTAGCGGAAACACAGATACGCAGTATTTT. This encodes CASSPPRTSGNTDTQYF.